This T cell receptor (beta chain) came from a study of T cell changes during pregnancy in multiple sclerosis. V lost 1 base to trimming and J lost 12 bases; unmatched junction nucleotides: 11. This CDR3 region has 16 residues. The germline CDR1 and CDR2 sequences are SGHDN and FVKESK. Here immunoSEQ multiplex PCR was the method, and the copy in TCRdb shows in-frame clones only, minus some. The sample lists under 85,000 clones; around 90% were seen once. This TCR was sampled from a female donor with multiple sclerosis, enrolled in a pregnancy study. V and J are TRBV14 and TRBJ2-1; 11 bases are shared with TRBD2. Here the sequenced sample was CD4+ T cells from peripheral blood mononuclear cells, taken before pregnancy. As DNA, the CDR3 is TGTGCCAGCAGCCAAGGAGGCTCGATACTAGCGGGGGCGCAGTTCTTC. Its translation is CASSQGGSILAGAQFF. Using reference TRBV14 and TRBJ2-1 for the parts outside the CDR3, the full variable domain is EAGVTQFPSHSVIEKGQTVTLRCDPISGHDNLYWYRRVMGKEIKFLLHFVKESKQDESGMPNNRFLAERTGGTYSTLKVQPAELEDSGVYFCASSQGGSILAGAQFFGPGTRLTVL.